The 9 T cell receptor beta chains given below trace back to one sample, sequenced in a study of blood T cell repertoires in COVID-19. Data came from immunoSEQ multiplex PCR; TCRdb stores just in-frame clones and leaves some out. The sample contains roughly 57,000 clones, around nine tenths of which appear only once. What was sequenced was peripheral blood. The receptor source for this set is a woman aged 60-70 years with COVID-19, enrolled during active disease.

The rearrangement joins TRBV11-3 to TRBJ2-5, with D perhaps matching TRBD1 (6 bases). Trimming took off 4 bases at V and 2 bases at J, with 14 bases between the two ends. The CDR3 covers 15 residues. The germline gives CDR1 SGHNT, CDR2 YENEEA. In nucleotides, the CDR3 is TGTGCCAGCAGCTCGGGGACAACTCCTCAAGAGACCCAGTACTTC. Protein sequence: CASSSGTTPQETQYF. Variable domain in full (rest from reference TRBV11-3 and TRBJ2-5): EAGVVQSPRYKIIEKKQPVAFWCNPISGHNTLYWYLQNLGQGPELLIRYENEEAVDDSQLPKDRFSAERLKGVDSTLKIQPAELGDSAVYLCASSSGTTPQETQYFGPGTRLLVL.

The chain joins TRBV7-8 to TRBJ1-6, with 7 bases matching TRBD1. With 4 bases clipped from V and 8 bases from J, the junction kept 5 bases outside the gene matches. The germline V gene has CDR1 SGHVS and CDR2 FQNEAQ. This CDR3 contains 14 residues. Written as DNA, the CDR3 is TGTGCCAGCAGCTCGACAGGGTGGCATTCACCCCTCCACTTT. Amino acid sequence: CASSSTGWHSPLHF. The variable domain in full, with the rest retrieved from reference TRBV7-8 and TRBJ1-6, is GAGVSQSPRYKVAKRGQDVALRCDPISGHVSLFWYQQALGQGPEFLTYFQNEAQLDKSGLPSDRFFAERPEGSVSTLKIQRTQQEDSAVYLCASSSTGWHSPLHFGNGTRLTVT.

The DNA of the CDR3 is TGTGCCAGCAGAGTCTCACAGGGTCACTATGGCTACACCTTC. It translates to CASRVSQGHYGYTF. The J gene is TRBJ1-2, the V gene TRBV28; possible D gene TRBD1, 6 bases. Germline V gives CDR1 MDHEN, CDR2 SYDVKM. The CDR3 covers 14 residues. Trimming shortened V by 6 bases and J by 3 bases, and 14 bases separated the two germline ends.

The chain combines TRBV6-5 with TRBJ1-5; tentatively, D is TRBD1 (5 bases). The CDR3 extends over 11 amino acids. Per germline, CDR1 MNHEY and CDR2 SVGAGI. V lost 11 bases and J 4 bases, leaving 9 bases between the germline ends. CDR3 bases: TGTGCCGCAGGGATTAATCAGCCCCAGCATTTT. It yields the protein CAAGINQPQHF.

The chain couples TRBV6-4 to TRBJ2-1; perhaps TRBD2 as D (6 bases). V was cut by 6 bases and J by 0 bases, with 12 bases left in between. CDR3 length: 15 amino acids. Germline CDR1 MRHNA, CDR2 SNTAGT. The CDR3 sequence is CASSRTTRSYNEQFF. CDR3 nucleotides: TGTGCCAGCAGCCGGACTACCCGCTCCTACAATGAGCAGTTCTTC.

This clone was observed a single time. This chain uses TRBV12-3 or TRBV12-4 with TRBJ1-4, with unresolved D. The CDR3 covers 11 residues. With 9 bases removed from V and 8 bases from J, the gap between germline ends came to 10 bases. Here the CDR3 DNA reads TGTGCCAGTCGGGGTTGGGAAAAACTGTTTTTT. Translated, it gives CASRGWEKLFF.

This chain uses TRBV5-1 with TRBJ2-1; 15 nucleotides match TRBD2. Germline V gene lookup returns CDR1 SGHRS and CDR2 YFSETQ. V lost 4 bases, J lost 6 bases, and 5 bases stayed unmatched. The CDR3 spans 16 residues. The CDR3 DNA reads TGCGCCAGCAGCCAGGGACTAGCGGGAGGTGGCAATGAGCAGTTCTTC. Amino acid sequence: CASSQGLAGGGNEQFF.

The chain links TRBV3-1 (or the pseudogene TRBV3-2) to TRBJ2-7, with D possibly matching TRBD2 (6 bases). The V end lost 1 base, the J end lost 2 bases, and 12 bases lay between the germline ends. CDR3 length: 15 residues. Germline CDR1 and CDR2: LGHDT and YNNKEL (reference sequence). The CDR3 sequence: CASSQVLAPAYEQYF. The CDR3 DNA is TGTGCCAGCAGCCAAGTTCTAGCGCCAGCCTACGAGCAGTACTTC.

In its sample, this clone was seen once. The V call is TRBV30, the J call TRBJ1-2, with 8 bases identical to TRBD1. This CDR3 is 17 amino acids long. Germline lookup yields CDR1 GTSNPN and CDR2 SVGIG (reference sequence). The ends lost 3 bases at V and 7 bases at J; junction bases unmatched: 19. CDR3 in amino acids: CAWSHNRGESWFGGYTF. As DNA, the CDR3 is TGTGCCTGGAGCCACAACAGGGGGGAGTCTTGGTTTGGTGGCTACACCTTC.